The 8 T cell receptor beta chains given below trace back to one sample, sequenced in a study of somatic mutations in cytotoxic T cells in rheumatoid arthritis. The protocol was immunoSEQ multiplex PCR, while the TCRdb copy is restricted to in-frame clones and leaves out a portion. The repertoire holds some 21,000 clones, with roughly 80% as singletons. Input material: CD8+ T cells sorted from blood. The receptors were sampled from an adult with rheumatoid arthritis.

CDR3 coding DNA: TGTGCCAGCAGTGACGGGGGGCCGACCGGGGAGCTGTTTTTT. It specifies CASSDGGPTGELFF. This chain joins TRBV6-1 and TRBJ2-2, with D tentatively TRBD2 (7 bases). V was trimmed by 3 bases and J by 5 bases, leaving 10 bases between them. This CDR3 is built from 14 residues. Germline V gene sequence: CDR1 MNHNS, CDR2 SASEGT.

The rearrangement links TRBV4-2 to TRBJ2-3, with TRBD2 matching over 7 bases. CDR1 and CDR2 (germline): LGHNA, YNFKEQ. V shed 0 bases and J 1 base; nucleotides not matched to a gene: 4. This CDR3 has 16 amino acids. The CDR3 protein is CASSQERGGGTDTQYF. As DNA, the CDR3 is TGTGCCAGCAGCCAAGAGCGCGGGGGTGGCACAGATACGCAGTATTTT.

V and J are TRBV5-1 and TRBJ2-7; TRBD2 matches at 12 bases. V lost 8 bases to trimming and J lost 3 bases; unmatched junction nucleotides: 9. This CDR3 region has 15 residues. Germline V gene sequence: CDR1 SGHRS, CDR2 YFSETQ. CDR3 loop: CASKTSGGHHYEQYF. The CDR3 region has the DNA TGCGCCAGTAAAACTAGCGGGGGGCACCACTACGAGCAGTACTTC.

The CDR3 sequence is CASMGSGGPNTGELFF. Written as DNA, the CDR3 is TGTGCCAGCATGGGTAGCGGGGGGCCGAACACCGGGGAGCTGTTTTTT. The chain uses TRBV2 and TRBJ2-2; 10 bases agree with TRBD2. The CDR3 extends over 16 amino acids. Germline CDR1 is SNHLY and CDR2 is FYNNEI. Trimming removed 7 bases from V and 0 bases from J; junction bases left unmatched: 5.

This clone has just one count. This CDR3 is CASSPTGNYGYTF. CDR3 nucleotides: TGTGCCAGCAGTCCCACAGGGAACTATGGCTACACCTTC. The rearrangement uses TRBV27 and TRBJ1-2, with D tentatively TRBD1 (6 bases). The germline CDR1 and CDR2 sequences are MNHEY and SMNVEV (reference sequence). The CDR3 loop spans 13 amino acids. The germline V and J ends were trimmed by 5 bases and 2 bases, with 9 bases remaining between them.

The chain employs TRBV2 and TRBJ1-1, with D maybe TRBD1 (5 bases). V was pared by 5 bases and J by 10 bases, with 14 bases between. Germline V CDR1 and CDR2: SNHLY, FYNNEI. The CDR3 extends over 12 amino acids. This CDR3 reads CASSTETEIAFF. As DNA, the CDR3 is TGTGCCAGCAGTACCGAGACAGAGATAGCTTTCTTT.

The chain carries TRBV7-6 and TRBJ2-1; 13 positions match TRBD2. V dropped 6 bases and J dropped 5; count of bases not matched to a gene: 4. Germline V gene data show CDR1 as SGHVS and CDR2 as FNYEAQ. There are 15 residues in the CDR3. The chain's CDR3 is CASSPTSGGDNEQFF. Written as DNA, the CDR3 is TGTGCCAGCAGTCCAACTAGCGGGGGGGACAATGAGCAGTTCTTC.

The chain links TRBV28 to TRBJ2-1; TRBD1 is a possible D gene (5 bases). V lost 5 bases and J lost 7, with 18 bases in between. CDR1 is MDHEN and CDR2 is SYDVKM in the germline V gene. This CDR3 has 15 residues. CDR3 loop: CASSPPGWTLNEQFF. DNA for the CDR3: TGTGCCAGCAGTCCCCCGGGCTGGACATTGAATGAGCAGTTCTTC.